The 22 T cell receptor beta chains listed next were all sequenced from one sample in a study of blood T cells in healthy people across ages. Primed by a sample-barcoded 5' primer and a J-beta primer mix, a second PCR proceeded for roughly 7 to 12 cycles. TCRdb re-called the 5' RACE reads through MiXCR, storing one row per CDR3 protein. The sample comprises around 690,000 distinct CDR3 sequences, 58% of which are singletons, and over 30% rests with the top ten. Material: blood. All receptors come from a man between 60 and 75 years old in good health.

The rearrangement uses TRBV6-6 and TRBJ1-5; 8 bases match TRBD1. Trimming took 7 bases from V and 7 from J; bases not matched to a gene: 12. The CDR3 runs to 15 residues. Germline CDR1 and CDR2: MNHNY and SVGAGI (reference sequence). As DNA, the CDR3 is TGTGCCAGCATGGACAGGGTGGATTCAGGGCAGCCCCAGCATTTT. Translation: CASMDRVDSGQPQHF.

There are many counts of this clonotype. The V and J genes are TRBV7-2 and TRBJ2-5, with a weak D call TRBD2 (7 bases). V lost 1 base, J lost 10 bases, and 16 bases lay in between. The CDR3 loop spans 14 amino acids. Germline loops: CDR1 SGHTA, CDR2 FQGNSA. The CDR3 here is CASSLEGGGRDQYF. CDR3 bases: TGTGCCAGCAGCTTAGAAGGGGGGGGCAGGGACCAGTACTTC.

This clonotype was recorded at least ten times. This chain joins TRBV4-2 and TRBJ2-5; D is possibly TRBD2 (5 bases). The CDR3 has 16 residues. The germline gives CDR1 LGHNA, CDR2 YNFKEQ. The V end lost 2 bases, the J end lost 4 bases, and 17 bases lay between the germline ends. This CDR3 reads CASSQRGLPEGETQYF. The CDR3 nucleotides are TGTGCCAGCAGCCAACGCGGCCTGCCCGAGGGAGAGACCCAGTACTTC.

The J gene is TRBJ1-6, the V gene TRBV2; D uncertain. Trimming took off 8 bases at V and 4 bases at J, with 6 bases between the two ends. The CDR3 spans 12 residues. CDR1 is SNHLY, CDR2 FYNNEI, per germline. The CDR3 reads CASRAYNSPLHF. CDR3 sequence (DNA): TGTGCCAGCCGAGCTTATAATTCACCCCTCCACTTT.

This clonotype was observed a few times. The chain has TRBV20-1 and TRBJ2-1; 7 bases align to TRBD1. Unmatched junction bases numbered 14, after V lost 7 bases and J lost 8 bases. Germline CDR1 and CDR2: DFQATT and SNEGSKA (reference sequence). The CDR3 runs to 14 residues. Here the CDR3 reads CSGQKINRGDEQFF. CDR3 coding DNA: TGCAGTGGACAGAAGATCAACAGGGGAGATGAGCAGTTCTTC.

This clonotype showed up just a few times. CDR3: CASTMGGAATNEKLFF. CDR3 DNA sequence: TGCGCCAGCACTATGGGCGGAGCCGCAACTAATGAAAAACTGTTTTTT. V and J are TRBV5-1 and TRBJ1-4, with D unresolved. Germline CDR1 reads SGHRS; CDR2 reads YFSETQ. Trimming took 6 bases from V and 0 from J, leaving 15 bases between them. The CDR3 contains 16 residues.

The V call is TRBV4-1, the J call TRBJ2-1, with 8 bases identical to TRBD2. V trimming: 0 bases; J trimming: 9 bases; junction bases outside the gene matches: 10. The germline V gene encodes CDR1 MGHRA and CDR2 YSYEKL. The CDR3 totals 16 residues. The CDR3 here is CASSQESGTSVSEQFF. The CDR3 DNA reads TGCGCCAGCAGCCAAGAGTCCGGGACTAGTGTGTCTGAGCAGTTCTTC.

CDR3 residues: CASRVDREGSGYTF. The CDR3, as DNA: TGTGCCAGCAGGGTGGACAGGGAAGGATCTGGCTACACCTTC. This chain uses TRBV6-5 with TRBJ1-2; TRBD1 aligns across 8 bases. Trimming cost V 6 bases and J 7 bases; bases outside gene matches: 10. This CDR3 has 14 amino acids. Germline V CDR1 and CDR2: MNHEY, SVGAGI.

V and J are TRBV5-1 and TRBJ1-1; perhaps TRBD1 as D (5 bases). The V and J ends lost 3 bases and 1 base respectively, with 19 bases between them. This CDR3 region has 17 residues. CDR1 is SGHRS, CDR2 YFSETQ, per germline. CDR3 in DNA: TGCGCCAGCAGCTCGCCCGCGGATAAGGGGTGGAACACTGAAGCTTTCTTT. This codes for CASSSPADKGWNTEAFF.

The gene calls are TRBV29-1 and TRBJ2-1, with 8 bases that match TRBD1. Per the germline V gene, CDR1 is SQVTM and CDR2 is ANQGSEA. The CDR3 length is 16 residues. Trimming took 6 bases from V and 2 from J; bases not matched to a gene: 12. The DNA for the CDR3 is TGCAGCGTCGTAGGAGGAACAGGGGGTCCCTACAATGAGCAGTTCTTC. Translated: CSVVGGTGGPYNEQFF.

This clonotype was recorded only once. The V and J genes are TRBV29-1 and TRBJ1-2; weak D call: TRBD1 (5 bases). Trimming cost V 5 bases and J 6 bases, with 16 bases left between them. Germline V lookup: CDR1 SQVTM, CDR2 ANQGSEA. The CDR3 has 13 amino acids. This CDR3 reads CSVPTGAEDGYTF. Here the CDR3 DNA reads TGCAGCGTTCCAACTGGGGCGGAGGATGGCTACACCTTC.

The rearrangement links TRBV7-6 to TRBJ2-5; the D gene is possibly TRBD2 (6 bases). Trimming took off 5 bases at V and 1 base at J, with 14 bases between the two ends. Germline V gives CDR1 SGHVS, CDR2 FNYEAQ. There are 15 residues in the CDR3. The CDR3 DNA is TGTGCCAGCAGCCGGTTTAGCGGAGTCCAAGAGACCCAGTACTTC. Translation: CASSRFSGVQETQYF.

V and J are TRBV6-5 and TRBJ1-4; D remains unclear. This CDR3 is built from 17 residues. Between the trimmed V and J ends, which lost 2 bases and 8 bases, there was a span of 21 bases. Germline V gene sequence: CDR1 MNHEY, CDR2 SVGAGI. In nucleotides, the CDR3 is TGTGCCAGCAGTTACCGAGGGCCGGGTGGAGGCATCGAAAAACTGTTTTTT. This encodes CASSYRGPGGGIEKLFF.

This rearrangement joins TRBV24-1 to TRBJ2-3; D could derive from TRBD1 or TRBD2 (5 bases each). Germline loops: CDR1 KGHDR, CDR2 SFDVKD. V lost 6 bases, J lost 5 bases, and 14 bases lay in between. This CDR3 has 14 residues. The CDR3 DNA is TGTGCCACCAGTCGGGGCCGCCGTGGAGATACGCAGTATTTT. It yields the protein CATSRGRRGDTQYF.

The chain carries TRBV5-1 and TRBJ2-7; 7 nucleotides line up with TRBD1. The V segment lost 0 bases and the J segment 3 bases; nucleotides outside the gene matches: 9. CDR3 length equals 16 residues. CDR1 and CDR2 from the germline V gene are SGHRS and YFSETQ. CDR3 coding DNA: TGCGCCAGCAGCTTGGCAGATGGGGACAGTTACTACGAGCAGTACTTC. Protein sequence: CASSLADGDSYYEQYF.

The V and J genes are TRBV20-1 and TRBJ1-4; D possibly corresponds to TRBD1 (6 bases). The V end was cut by 6 bases, the J end by 8 bases, with 10 bases between. The length of the CDR3 is 11 residues. The germline CDR1 and CDR2 sequences are DFQATT and SNEGSKA (reference sequence). DNA for the CDR3: TGCAGTGCGGGGGGGCAGGAAAAACTGTTTTTT. Translating gives CSAGGQEKLFF.

The sample holds one count of this clonotype. The CDR3 reads CASSLGTVSYEQYF. The CDR3 region has the DNA TGTGCCAGCAGCTTAGGGACAGTGAGCTACGAGCAGTACTTC. This rearrangement joins TRBV11-2 to TRBJ2-7; TRBD1 might be the D (6 bases). CDR1 and CDR2 from the germline V gene are SGHAT and FQNNGV. This CDR3 contains 14 residues. The V gene lost 1 base and the J gene lost 3 bases, with 10 bases spanning the gap. The complete variable domain, with remaining parts taken from reference TRBV11-2 and TRBJ2-7, reads EAGVAQSPRYKIIEKRQSVAFWCNPISGHATLYWYQQILGQGPKLLIQFQNNGVVDDSQLPKDRFSAERLKGVDSTLKIQPAKLEDSAVYLCASSLGTVSYEQYFGPGTRLTVT.

The rearrangement uses TRBV7-2 and TRBJ1-2, with D perhaps matching TRBD1 (6 bases). Trimming stripped 5 bases from V and 0 bases from J, with 19 bases between. The CDR3 is 17 residues long. Germline-derived CDR1 and CDR2 are SGHTA and FQGNSA. The CDR3 sequence: CASSGGVTGTPNYGYTF. The DNA for the CDR3 is TGTGCCAGCAGCGGAGGGGTCACAGGGACTCCTAACTATGGCTACACCTTC.

The chain couples TRBV19 to TRBJ1-6; D remains ambiguous. The germline CDR1 and CDR2 sequences are LNHDA and SQIVND (reference sequence). V was cut by 5 bases and J by 14 bases, with 13 bases left in between. The CDR3 has 12 residues. This chain's CDR3 is CASSPGGATLHF. The CDR3 DNA reads as TGTGCCAGTAGTCCCGGCGGCGCAACCCTCCACTTT.

The chain recombines TRBV18 with TRBJ1-6; 8 positions match TRBD1. Unmatched junction bases numbered 6, after V lost 3 bases and J lost 5 bases. Germline V lookup: CDR1 KGHSH, CDR2 LQKENI. CDR3 size: 16 residues. Here the CDR3 DNA reads TGTGCCAGCTCACCGGCCGGACAGGGCAATAATTCACCCCTCCACTTT. Translating it yields CASSPAGQGNNSPLHF.

This chain joins TRBV5-1 and TRBJ2-5; 12 bases are a match to TRBD1. CDR1 is SGHRS, CDR2 YFSETQ, per germline. The CDR3 is made up of 16 amino acids. Germline trimming cut 5 bases from V and 5 bases from J; bases unmatched to any gene: 10. CDR3 sequence: CASSTPGQGAVETQYF. CDR3 sequence (DNA): TGCGCCAGCAGTACACCGGGACAGGGGGCGGTGGAGACCCAGTACTTC.

This rearrangement joins TRBV7-9 to TRBJ2-3, with 10 nucleotides matching TRBD1. The CDR3 sequence is 15 residues long. The germline CDR1 and CDR2 sequences are SEHNR and FQNEAQ (reference sequence). V lost 3 bases, J lost 5 bases, and 5 bases stayed unmatched. The CDR3 loop reads CASSFRTGGGDTQYF. CDR3 DNA: TGTGCCAGCAGCTTCAGGACAGGGGGGGGAGATACGCAGTATTTT.